What follows are 2 T cell receptor beta chains derived from one specimen sequenced in a study of T cell repertoires in cytomegalovirus infection. These receptors' antigens are unknown. MiXCR, run by TCRdb on the reads, gives a single entry per CDR3 protein. The repertoire includes some 940,000 distinct CDR3 sequences, around 30% of them detected once, and 11% to 15% sits in the top ten. The sample was cultured CD8+ T cells from PBMCs, taken from culture after CMV antigen stimulation. The receptor set was obtained from a human donor in good health (CMV status not recorded). Some clones in this sample may be carry-over from other donors' samples.

The chain employs TRBV27 and TRBJ1-2, with D possibly matching TRBD1 (5 bases). CDR3 size: 15 residues. Germline V gene lookup returns CDR1 MNHEY and CDR2 SMNVEV (reference sequence). V gave up 4 bases and J gave up 8 bases, with 20 bases separating them. CDR3 in DNA: TGTGCCAGCAGTTCCTCTCTGGGGGTAAAAGGAGGCTACACCTTC. This sequence encodes CASSSSLGVKGGYTF.

In this sample, this clonotype turned up once. The genes are TRBV6-2 or TRBV6-3 and TRBJ2-7, with 11 nucleotides matching TRBD2. This CDR3 is built from 15 residues. Trimming removed 5 bases from V and 3 bases from J; junction bases left unmatched: 6. From germline, CDR1 is MNHEY and CDR2 SVGEGT. The CDR3: CASSVLAGEFYEQYV. The DNA of the CDR3 is TGTGCCAGCAGTGTACTAGCGGGGGAATTCTACGAGCAGTACGTC.